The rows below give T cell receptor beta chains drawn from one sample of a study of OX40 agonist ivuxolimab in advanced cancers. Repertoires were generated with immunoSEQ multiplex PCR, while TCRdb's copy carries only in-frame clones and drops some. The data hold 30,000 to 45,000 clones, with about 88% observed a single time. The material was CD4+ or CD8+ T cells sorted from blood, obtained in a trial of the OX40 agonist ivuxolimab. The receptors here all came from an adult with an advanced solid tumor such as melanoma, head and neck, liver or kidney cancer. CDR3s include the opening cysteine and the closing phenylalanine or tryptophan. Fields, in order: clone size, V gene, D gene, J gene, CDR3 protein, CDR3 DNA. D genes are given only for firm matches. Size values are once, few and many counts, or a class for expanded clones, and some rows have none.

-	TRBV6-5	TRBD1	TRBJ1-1	CASRKTGYLWEAFF	TGTGCCAGCCGAAAGACAGGGTACCTATGGGAAGCTTTCTTT
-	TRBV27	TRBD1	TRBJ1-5	CASSSRHPRTGGDNQPQHF	TGTGCCAGCAGTTCCCGACACCCCAGGACAGGGGGAGACAATCAGCCCCAGCATTTT
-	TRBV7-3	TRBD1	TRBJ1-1	CASSLNMPGQGGEAFF	TGTGCCAGCAGCTTAAATATGCCGGGACAGGGGGGAGAAGCTTTCTTT
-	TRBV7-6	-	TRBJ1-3	CASSLGLGEWDTIYF	TGTGCCAGCAGCTTAGGGCTGGGGGAGTGGGACACCATATATTTT
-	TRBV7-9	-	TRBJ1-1	CASSPGLGQAFF	TGTGCCAGCAGCCCGGGACTGGGGCAAGCTTTCTTT
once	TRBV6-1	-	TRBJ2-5	CASRGPSTETQYF	TGTGCCAGCAGGGGACCTAGCACGGAGACCCAGTACTTC
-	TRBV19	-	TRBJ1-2	CASSLGDLNYGYTF	TGTGCCAGTAGTCTAGGGGATCTGAACTATGGCTACACCTTC
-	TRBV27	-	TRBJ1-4	CASSLRLTNEKLFF	TGTGCCAGCAGTTTACGCCTCACTAATGAAAAACTGTTTTTT
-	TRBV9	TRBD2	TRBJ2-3	CASSVGLADTDTQYF	TGTGCCAGCAGCGTCGGACTAGCCGACACAGATACGCAGTATTTT
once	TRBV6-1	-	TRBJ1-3	CASSEAWGSGNTIYF	TGTGCCAGCAGTGAAGCCTGGGGATCTGGAAACACCATATATTTT
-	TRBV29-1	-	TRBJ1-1	CSVQQVLNTEAFF	TGCAGCGTTCAACAGGTACTGAACACTGAAGCTTTCTTT
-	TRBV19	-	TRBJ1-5	CASSMSGQPQHF	TGTGCCAGTAGTATGTCGGGACAGCCCCAGCATTTT
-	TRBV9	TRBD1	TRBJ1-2	CASSPGGGRSYGYTF	TGTGCCAGCTCCCCAGGGGGGGGGCGTTCATATGGCTACACCTTC
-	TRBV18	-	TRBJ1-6	CASSPLGVPGNSPLHF	TGTGCCAGCTCACCTCTAGGGGTGCCCGGGAATTCACCCCTCCACTTT
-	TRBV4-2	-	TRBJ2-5	CASSQEFRGPQETQYF	TGTGCCAGCAGCCAAGAATTCAGAGGCCCTCAAGAGACCCAGTACTTC
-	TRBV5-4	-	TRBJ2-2	CASSRGTSSATGELFF	TGTGCCAGCAGCCGTGGGACAAGTAGTGCCACCGGGGAGCTGTTTTTT
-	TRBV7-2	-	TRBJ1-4	CASSSNIGSWNEKLFF	TGTGCCAGCAGCTCCAACATAGGGAGTTGGAATGAAAAACTGTTTTTT
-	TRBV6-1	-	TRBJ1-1	CASSVPRTDSEAFF	TGTGCCAGCAGTGTACCCCGGACAGACTCTGAAGCTTTCTTT
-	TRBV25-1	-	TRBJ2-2	CASSLPGSNTGELFF	TGTGCCAGTAGCCTTCCGGGAAGTAACACCGGGGAGCTGTTTTTT
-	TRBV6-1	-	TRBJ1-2	CASRGQGPYNYGYTF	TGTGCCAGCAGGGGGCAGGGGCCTTACAATTATGGCTACACCTTC
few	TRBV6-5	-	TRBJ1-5	CASRPGTLNNQPQHF	TGTGCCAGCAGACCCGGGACACTAAACAATCAGCCCCAGCATTTT
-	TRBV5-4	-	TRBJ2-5	CASSTEGGETQYF	TGTGCCAGCAGCACGGAAGGAGGGGAGACCCAGTACTTC
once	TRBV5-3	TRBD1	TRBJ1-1	CARSYSGTGLTEAFF	TGTGCCAGAAGCTACTCCGGGACAGGGCTGACTGAAGCTTTCTTT
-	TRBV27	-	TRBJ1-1	CASSLEGRTEAFF	TGTGCCAGCAGTTTAGAGGGGAGGACTGAAGCTTTCTTT
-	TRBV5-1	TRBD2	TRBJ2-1	CASSSPESGALNEQFF	TGCGCCAGCAGCTCCCCTGAGAGCGGGGCGCTCAATGAGCAGTTCTTC
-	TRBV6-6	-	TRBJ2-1	CASSLQGVSYNEQFF	TGTGCCAGCAGCCTACAGGGCGTCTCCTACAATGAGCAGTTCTTC